The 22 T cell receptor beta chains below come from one sample, sequenced in a study of CD8 T cells in Susac syndrome. RNA in amounts of roughly 0.5 to 1 ug was reverse transcribed with random hexamers. TCRdb re-called the immunoSEQ multiplex PCR reads through MiXCR, storing one row per CDR3 protein. The table records roughly 120,000 distinct CDR3 sequences, about 93% of them present only once. Sequenced input: CD4+ T cells from PBMCs. Source of these receptors: a human donor in good health.

The rearrangement uses TRBV25-1 and TRBJ2-5, with TRBD2 identical over 9 bases. V lost 4 bases and J lost 1; bases outside the gene matches: 4. CDR1 is MGHDK, CDR2 SYGVNS, per germline. CDR3 length equals 15 residues. The CDR3 coding sequence is TGTGCCAGCAGTGGTAGCGGGAGTGTCCAAGAGACCCAGTACTTC. Translation: CASSGSGSVQETQYF.

This chain connects TRBV4-3 to TRBJ2-5; a weak D match, TRBD1 (6 bases). Looked up from germline, CDR1 is LGHNA and CDR2 is YSLEER. This CDR3 is 14 amino acids long. V lost 3 bases, J lost 5 bases, and 13 bases lay in between. The CDR3 coding sequence is TGCGCCAGCAGCCAGAGGACAGCTTCGGAGACCCAGTACTTC. Its protein product is CASSQRTASETQYF.

This clonotype has just one count. The chain uses TRBV11-2 and TRBJ2-2; the match to TRBD2 covers 12 bases. The CDR3 spans 15 residues. The junction had 4 bases not matched to a gene; V was cut back by 4 bases and J by 7 bases. Germline CDR1 SGHAT, CDR2 FQNNGV. The CDR3 DNA follows: TGTGCCAGCAGCTCCCAGGGACTAGCGGGCGGGGAGCTGTTTTTT. Residues: CASSSQGLAGGELFF.

The V gene is TRBV12-3 or TRBV12-4, the J gene TRBJ2-7, with D tentatively TRBD1 (7 bases). The CDR3 has 14 amino acids. V shed 3 bases and J shed 7 bases, with 16 bases lying between them. DNA for the CDR3: TGTGCCAGCAGTTTCGACAGGGCGGGACGGGAGCAGTACTTC. Its protein product is CASSFDRAGREQYF.

The rearrangement uses TRBV5-1 and TRBJ2-5; TRBD2 agrees at 7 bases. Germline CDR1 SGHRS, CDR2 YFSETQ. With 0 bases clipped from V and 1 base from J, the junction kept 6 bases outside the gene matches. The CDR3 consists of 16 residues. DNA for the CDR3: TGCGCCAGCAGCTTGGGAAGCGGGAATGGCCAAGAGACCCAGTACTTC. It is translated as CASSLGSGNGQETQYF.

The chain joins TRBV12-3 or TRBV12-4 to TRBJ1-1; D is undetermined. Trimming removed 3 bases at V and 0 bases at J, with 8 bases between. This CDR3 has 14 amino acids. CDR3 residues: CASSFTQLNTEAFF. CDR3 sequence (DNA): TGTGCCAGCAGTTTCACCCAATTGAACACTGAAGCTTTCTTT.

The chain uses TRBV7-2 and TRBJ2-7; TRBD1 or TRBD2 may be the D gene (5 bases each). CDR3 length equals 16 residues. Germline CDR1 SGHTA, CDR2 FQGNSA. Trimming took off 0 bases at V and 2 bases at J, with 14 bases between the two ends. The CDR3 loop reads CASSLAGGTVTYEQYF. For the CDR3, the DNA is TGTGCCAGCAGCTTAGCGGGTGGGACGGTGACCTACGAGCAGTACTTC.

The chain combines TRBV3-1 with TRBJ2-5; 8 nucleotides line up with TRBD1. The CDR3 is 16 residues long. The trim removed 0 bases at V and 4 bases at J, leaving 7 bases unmatched. Germline V lookup: CDR1 LGHDT, CDR2 YNNKEL (reference sequence). The CDR3 is CASSQDWAGGVETQYF. CDR3 nucleotides: TGTGCCAGCAGCCAAGATTGGGCAGGGGGCGTAGAGACCCAGTACTTC.

The V call is TRBV19, the J call TRBJ1-2, with a weak D call TRBD1 (5 bases). Trimming stripped 7 bases from V and 4 bases from J, with 19 bases between. The CDR3 totals 15 residues. Germline CDR1 LNHDA, CDR2 SQIVND (reference sequence). The CDR3 loop is CASNKGTSNIYGYTF. The CDR3 coding sequence is TGTGCCAGTAATAAAGGGACTAGTAATATCTATGGCTACACCTTC.

The gene calls are TRBV12-3 or TRBV12-4 and TRBJ2-2; TRBD1 matches 7 bases. The CDR3 is 14 residues long. Trimming cost V 4 bases and J 3 bases; bases outside gene matches: 2. CDR3 nucleotide sequence: TGTGCCAGCAGTTGGGGGACAGACACCGGGGAGCTGTTTTTT. Its protein product is CASSWGTDTGELFF.

V and J are TRBV4-3 and TRBJ2-7, with D hard to call. There are 14 residues in the CDR3. Trimming pared 0 bases from V and 3 bases from J, leaving 9 bases between. Looked up from germline, CDR1 is LGHNA and CDR2 is YSLEER. CDR3: CASSQEPGDYEQYF. CDR3 bases: TGCGCCAGCAGCCAAGAACCCGGAGACTACGAGCAGTACTTC.

The V gene is TRBV5-1, the J gene TRBJ2-7; perhaps TRBD2 as D (7 bases). This CDR3 has 14 residues. V shed 0 bases and J shed 5 bases, with 12 bases lying between them. Germline CDR1 is SGHRS and CDR2 is YFSETQ. Here the CDR3 DNA reads TGCGCCAGCAGCTTGGCGGGGGGCGCGGACGAGCAGTACTTC. Protein: CASSLAGGADEQYF.

V usage is TRBV3-1 and J usage is TRBJ1-5; tentatively, D is TRBD1 (6 bases). Trimming left V 3 bases short and J 3 bases short, with 12 bases between. The CDR3 is 15 amino acids. CDR1 is LGHDT and CDR2 is YNNKEL in the germline V gene (reference sequence). The CDR3 is CASSQRTEFNQPQHF. In DNA form, the CDR3 reads TGTGCCAGCAGCCAGCGGACAGAGTTCAATCAGCCCCAGCATTTT. Supplemented by reference TRBV3-1 and TRBJ1-5, the full variable domain reads DTAVSQTPKYLVTQMGNDKSIKCEQNLGHDTMYWYKQDSKKFLKIMFSYNNKELIINETVPNRFSPKSPDKAHLNLHINSLELGDSAVYFCASSQRTEFNQPQHFGDGTRLSIL.

This chain connects TRBV6-5 to TRBJ1-1, with TRBD1 as a possible D gene (6 bases). Germline V CDR1 and CDR2: MNHEY, SVGAGI. CDR3 length: 19 amino acids. Trimming took off 2 bases at V and 0 bases at J, with 22 bases between the two ends. The CDR3 DNA follows: TGTGCCAGCAGTTACGGGATAGGTCGAGGACAGTTCATGAACACTGAAGCTTTCTTT. It yields the protein CASSYGIGRGQFMNTEAFF.

The V gene is TRBV12-3 or TRBV12-4, the J gene TRBJ1-1, with TRBD1 matching 10 bases. The length of the CDR3 is 14 residues. V gave up 6 bases and J gave up 5 bases; unmatched junction bases: 6. CDR3 residues: CASRPGTGATEAFF. Here the CDR3 DNA reads TGTGCCAGCAGGCCCGGGACAGGGGCGACTGAAGCTTTCTTT.

V usage is TRBV3-1 and J usage is TRBJ2-5; 13 bases map to TRBD2. The CDR3 runs to 19 residues. Germline V lookup: CDR1 LGHDT, CDR2 YNNKEL (reference sequence). J was trimmed by 5 bases and V by 1 base; bases with no gene match: 13. CDR3 DNA: TGTGCCAGCAGCCAAGGTCGGGGAAGACTAGCGGGAGGATCGGAGACCCAGTACTTC. Its protein is CASSQGRGRLAGGSETQYF.

This chain uses TRBV11-2 with TRBJ2-1, with 9 nucleotides matching TRBD1. This CDR3 contains 15 residues. Trimming at V came to 6 bases and at J to 5 bases, leaving 8 bases not matched to a gene. Germline V CDR1 and CDR2: SGHAT, FQNNGV. The CDR3 bases are TGTGCCAGCAGAGCTCCCGGGACAGGGAACAATGAGCAGTTCTTC. Translation gives CASRAPGTGNNEQFF.

The rearrangement joins TRBV5-1 to TRBJ1-5, with D maybe TRBD1 (6 bases). V was clipped by 0 bases and J by 8 bases, with 9 bases between them. CDR1 SGHRS and CDR2 YFSETQ come from the germline V gene. CDR3 size: 13 residues. CDR3 bases: TGCGCCAGCAGCTTGGATCCAGGGGAGCCCCAGCATTTT. Its translation: CASSLDPGEPQHF. Full variable domain (missing parts from reference TRBV5-1 and TRBJ1-5): KAGVTQTPRYLIKTRGQQVTLSCSPISGHRSVSWYQQTPGQGLQFLFEYFSETQRNKGNFPGRFSGRQFSNSRSEMNVSTLELGDSALYLCASSLDPGEPQHFGDGTRLSIL.

The V gene is TRBV19, the J gene TRBJ1-5, with 11 bases fitting TRBD1. CDR1 is LNHDA and CDR2 is SQIVND in the germline V gene (reference sequence). The J segment lost 11 bases and the V segment lost 5 bases, leaving 8 bases of the junction unmatched. This CDR3 is built from 14 residues. CDR3 nucleotide sequence: TGTGCCAGTAGTGTCGGACAGGGGGCTTTGACCCAGCATTTT. Its protein is CASSVGQGALTQHF.

V and J are TRBV3-1 and TRBJ1-3; no firm D call. Trimming shortened V by 1 base and J by 4 bases, and 14 bases separated the two germline ends. CDR1 and CDR2 (germline): LGHDT, YNNKEL (reference sequence). There are 16 residues in the CDR3. The CDR3 region has the DNA TGTGCCAGCAGCCAAGTCCGGAATATCGGGGGAAACACCATATATTTT. Translation gives CASSQVRNIGGNTIYF.

The chain recombines TRBV20-1 with TRBJ2-3; D possibly corresponds to TRBD1 (6 bases). Germline values: CDR1 DFQATT, CDR2 SNEGSKA (reference sequence). CDR3 size: 15 residues. V dropped 6 bases and J dropped 3 bases, with 19 bases sitting between them. CDR3 amino acids: CSAPDQGIETDTQYF. The CDR3 DNA reads as TGCAGTGCCCCCGATCAGGGGATCGAAACAGATACGCAGTATTTT.

The CDR3 sequence: CASSREKGKRSYEQYF. CDR3 in DNA: TGCGCCAGCAGCCGAGAAAAAGGGAAGCGTTCCTACGAGCAGTACTTC. The V gene is TRBV5-1, the J gene TRBJ2-7; D remains unclear. This CDR3 is 16 amino acids long. The germline V gene encodes CDR1 SGHRS and CDR2 YFSETQ. Trimming stripped 4 bases from V and 1 base from J, with 18 bases between.